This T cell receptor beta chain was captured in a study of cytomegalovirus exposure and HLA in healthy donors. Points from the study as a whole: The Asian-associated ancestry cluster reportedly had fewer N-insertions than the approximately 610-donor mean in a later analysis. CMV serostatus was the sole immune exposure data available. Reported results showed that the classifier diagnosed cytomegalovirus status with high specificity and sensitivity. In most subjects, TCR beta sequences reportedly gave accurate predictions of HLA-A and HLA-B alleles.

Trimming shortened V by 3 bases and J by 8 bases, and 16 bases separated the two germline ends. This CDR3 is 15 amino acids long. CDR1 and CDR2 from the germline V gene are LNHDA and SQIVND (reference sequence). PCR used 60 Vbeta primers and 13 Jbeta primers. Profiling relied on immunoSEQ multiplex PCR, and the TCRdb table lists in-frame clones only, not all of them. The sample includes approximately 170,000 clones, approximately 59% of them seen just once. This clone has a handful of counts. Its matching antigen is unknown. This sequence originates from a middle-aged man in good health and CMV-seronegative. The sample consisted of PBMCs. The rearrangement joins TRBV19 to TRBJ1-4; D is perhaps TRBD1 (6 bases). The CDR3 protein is CASSMDSGHGEKLFF. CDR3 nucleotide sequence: TGTGCCAGTAGTATGGATTCGGGACACGGGGAAAAACTGTTTTTT.